This TCR beta chain was sequenced in a study of cytomegalovirus exposure and HLA in healthy donors. Use of 60 Vbeta and 13 Jbeta primers characterized the PCR. TCRdb's copy holds only in-frame clones and misses some; the assay was immunoSEQ multiplex PCR. Its clone listing holds some 83,000 clones. This CDR3 spans 17 amino acids. The germline V and J ends were trimmed by 0 bases and 0 bases, with 12 bases remaining between them. From germline, CDR1 is SGHTA and CDR2 FQGNSA. The specimen sequenced was PBMCs. The chain has TRBV7-2 and TRBJ1-3, with a weak D call TRBD1 (6 bases). The sequence came from a woman aged 25-40 years in good health and CMV-seronegative. This CDR3 is CASSLAGQTNSGNTIYF. CDR3 bases: TGTGCCAGCAGCTTAGCGGGACAAACTAACTCTGGAAACACCATATATTTT.